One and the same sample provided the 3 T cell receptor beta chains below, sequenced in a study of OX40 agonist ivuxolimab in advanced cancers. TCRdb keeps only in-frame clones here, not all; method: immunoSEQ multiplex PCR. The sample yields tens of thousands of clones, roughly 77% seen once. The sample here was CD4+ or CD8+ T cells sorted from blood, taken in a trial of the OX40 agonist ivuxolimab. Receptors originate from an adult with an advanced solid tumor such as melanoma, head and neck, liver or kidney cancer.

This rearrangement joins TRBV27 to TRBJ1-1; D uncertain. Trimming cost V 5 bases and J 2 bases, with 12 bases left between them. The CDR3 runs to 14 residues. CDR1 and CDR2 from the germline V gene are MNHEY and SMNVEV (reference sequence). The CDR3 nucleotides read TGTGCCAGCAGTGCTCGGTTGGGCAACACTGAAGCTTTCTTT. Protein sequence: CASSARLGNTEAFF.

The CDR3 DNA sequence: TGTGCCAGCAGCTTGGGGCTAGCGGGGTTCAATGAGCAGTTCTTC. Its translation: CASSLGLAGFNEQFF. The V call is TRBV5-6, the J call TRBJ2-1, with 9 bases matching TRBD2. The germline gives CDR1 SGHDT, CDR2 YYEEEE. V trimming: 0 bases; J trimming: 6 bases; junction bases outside the gene matches: 4. The CDR3 covers 15 residues.

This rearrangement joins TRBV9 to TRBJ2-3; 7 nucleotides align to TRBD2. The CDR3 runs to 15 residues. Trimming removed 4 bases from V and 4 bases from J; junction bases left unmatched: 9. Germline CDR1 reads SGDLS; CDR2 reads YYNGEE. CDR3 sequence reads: CASSLASGVPDTQYF. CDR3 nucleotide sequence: TGTGCCAGCAGCTTGGCTAGCGGTGTCCCAGATACGCAGTATTTT.